Below are 14 T cell receptor beta chains sequenced from a single sample in a study of vaccination and CD4 T cells after COVID-19. The treatment here: roughly ten-day PBMC culture with coronavirus spike peptide pools or control peptides (ViraFEST assay). Sequenced with the Oncomine TCR Beta short-read assay was DNA taken from cultured CD4+ T cells. TCRdb recomputed calls from the PCR reads with MiXCR, one row per CDR3 protein. The table shows around 20,000 distinct CDR3 sequences, with 52% occurring only once. Their recognized antigens are unknown. Sequenced input: CD4+ T cells from blood, cultured in vitro. Receptors were obtained from a human donor who had recovered from COVID-19.

The rearrangement joins TRBV6-4 to TRBJ2-3; D might be TRBD2 (6 bases). V gave up 6 bases and J gave up 1 base, with 14 bases separating them. This CDR3 contains 15 residues. The V gene's germline CDR1 is MRHNA and CDR2 SNTAGT. CDR3 coding DNA: TGTGCCAGCAGGGCGACTAGTTGGGGCACAGATACGCAGTATTTT. It codes for CASRATSWGTDTQYF.

This clonotype was seen only a few times. This chain links TRBV25-1 with TRBJ1-5; D is unresolved. CDR3 size: 15 residues. The V gene lost 3 bases and the J gene lost 3 bases, with 12 bases spanning the gap. Germline V gene data show CDR1 as MGHDK and CDR2 as SYGVNS. CDR3 sequence reads: CASSDRTGVNQPQHF. The CDR3 DNA is TGTGCCAGCAGTGACAGGACGGGCGTCAATCAGCCCCAGCATTTT. The full variable domain, in which reference TRBV25-1 and TRBJ1-5 provide the parts outside the CDR3, is EADIYQTPRYLVIGTGKKITLECSQTMGHDKMYWYQQDPGMELHLIHYSYGVNSTEKGDLSSESTVSRIRTEHFPLTLESARPSHTSQYLCASSDRTGVNQPQHFGDGTRLSIL.

Only a few counts were recorded for this clonotype. V and J are TRBV2 and TRBJ1-5; 8 bases are a match to TRBD1. In germline, CDR1 is SNHLY, CDR2 FYNNEI. Trimming at V came to 5 bases and at J to 6 bases, leaving 3 bases not matched to a gene. The CDR3 loop spans 13 amino acids. The CDR3 coding sequence is TGTGCCAGCAGTCCAGGGGGCACTCAGCCCCAGCATTTT. Amino acid sequence: CASSPGGTQPQHF.

The chain has TRBV11-3 and TRBJ1-1; perhaps TRBD1 as D (5 bases). The CDR3 contains 16 residues. CDR1 and CDR2 (germline): SGHNT, YENEEA. Trimming took 1 base from V and 3 from J, leaving 15 bases between them. Written as DNA, the CDR3 is TGTGCCAGCAGCTTAGCAAAACGGGGGACGGACACTGAAGCTTTCTTT. This translates into CASSLAKRGTDTEAFF.

The chain recombines TRBV9 with TRBJ1-6; no firm D call. This CDR3 has 14 residues. Looked up from germline, CDR1 is SGDLS and CDR2 is YYNGEE. V gave up 0 bases and J gave up 5 bases, with 6 bases separating them. The CDR3 region has the DNA TGTGCCAGCAGCGTAGCGCAGGATAATTCACCCCTCCACTTT. It translates to CASSVAQDNSPLHF.

V gene TRBV18 combines with J gene TRBJ2-3, with 7 bases identical to TRBD1. J was trimmed by 4 bases and V by 3 bases; bases with no gene match: 1. This CDR3 spans 13 amino acids. The V gene's germline CDR1 is KGHSH and CDR2 LQKENI. The CDR3 region has the DNA TGTGCCAGCTCACCCCAGGGGGCAGATACGCAGTATTTT. Residues: CASSPQGADTQYF.

The gene calls are TRBV2 and TRBJ1-3; the D gene is possibly TRBD1 (6 bases). In germline, CDR1 is SNHLY, CDR2 FYNNEI. V lost 7 bases, J lost 2 bases, and 12 bases lay in between. The CDR3 runs to 14 residues. Here the CDR3 reads CASKLQGPGNTIYF. In DNA form, the CDR3 reads TGTGCCAGCAAACTACAGGGCCCTGGAAACACCATATATTTT.

The chain is built from TRBV27 and TRBJ2-5; D is unresolved. The CDR3 extends over 13 amino acids. V lost 3 bases, J lost 4 bases, and 9 bases lay in between. Germline CDR1 and CDR2: MNHEY and SMNVEV (reference sequence). The CDR3 loop is CASSFQKSETQYF. As DNA, the CDR3 is TGTGCCAGCAGTTTTCAGAAATCAGAGACCCAGTACTTC.

This chain connects TRBV11-3 to TRBJ2-7, with a tentative D call TRBD2 (6 bases). Germline CDR1 and CDR2: SGHNT and YENEEA. The CDR3 contains 16 residues. V gave up 4 bases and J gave up 2 bases, with 18 bases separating them. CDR3 sequence (DNA): TGTGCCAGCAGCTCTTTTTGGGGCGGGGTTCCCTACGAGCAGTACTTC. Protein sequence: CASSSFWGGVPYEQYF.

This clonotype was seen a few times. J is TRBJ2-3 and V is TRBV7-8; D perhaps matches TRBD1 (5 bases). Trimming pared 5 bases from V and 5 bases from J, leaving 8 bases between. Germline V gene lookup returns CDR1 SGHVS and CDR2 FQNEAQ. The CDR3 sequence is 12 residues long. This CDR3 is CASSPQGDTQYF. For the CDR3, the DNA is TGTGCCAGCAGCCCCCAGGGAGATACGCAGTATTTT.

J is TRBJ1-1 and V is TRBV29-1, with D hard to call. This CDR3 has 12 amino acids. Trimming stripped 7 bases from V and 4 bases from J, with 13 bases between. Germline assignment: CDR1 SQVTM and CDR2 ANQGSEA. The CDR3 nucleotides are TGCAGCGGCACCTCCAGCGGCACTGAAGCTTTCTTT. Its translation: CSGTSSGTEAFF.

This sequence joins TRBV27 and TRBJ1-6; no reliable D call. Looked up from germline, CDR1 is MNHEY and CDR2 is SMNVEV (reference sequence). This CDR3 contains 13 residues. The V end lost 2 bases, the J end lost 8 bases, and 7 bases lay between the germline ends. The chain's CDR3 is CASSLNGDSPLHF. In DNA form, the CDR3 reads TGTGCCAGCAGTTTAAACGGGGATTCACCCCTCCACTTT.

The genes are TRBV19 and TRBJ2-7; perhaps TRBD1 as D (6 bases). Germline values: CDR1 LNHDA, CDR2 SQIVND (reference sequence). The CDR3 loop spans 14 amino acids. The V end lost 4 bases, the J end lost 6 bases, and 16 bases lay between the germline ends. The CDR3 DNA follows: TGTGCCAGTAGTAGAGGGGACACTTTACGCGAGCAGTACTTC. Its translation: CASSRGDTLREQYF.

This clonotype has just a few counts. The chain links TRBV7-9 to TRBJ2-3, with TRBD2 matching 11 bases. The V and J ends lost 5 bases and 6 bases, in that order; junction bases with no gene match: 7. The germline CDR1 and CDR2 sequences are SEHNR and FQNEAQ (reference sequence). The CDR3 is 15 residues long. CDR3: CASSLLAGGPDTQYF. CDR3 DNA: TGTGCCAGCAGCCTCTTAGCGGGAGGGCCGGATACGCAGTATTTT.